This is a list of T cell receptor beta chains from one sample in a study of T-cell memory formation after mild COVID-19. Each CDR3 protein gets one entry after TCRdb re-called the 5' RACE reads with MiXCR. The repertoire holds under 50,000 distinct CDR3 sequences, approximately 9.6% seen once, with over 9.5% in the top ten. Material for sequencing was PBMCs or a T cell subset sorted from them (not recorded which). Receptors originate from an adult woman who had mild COVID-19 (a few samples of this study predate the infection). Cell type and time point are not known. Both conserved end residues are part of each CDR3. D genes are given only for firm matches. The size of a clone is reported for some rows only, either as once, few or many, or as a class for expanded clones.

v_call: TRBV20-1
cdr3_length: 13
d_call: -
j_call: TRBJ2-1
clone_size: many
cdr3_aa: CSANVFSYNEQFF
cdr3_nt: TGCAGTGCTAACGTGTTCTCCTACAATGAGCAGTTCTTC

v_call: TRBV7-9
cdr3_length: 14
d_call: TRBD2
j_call: TRBJ2-7
clone_size: -
cdr3_aa: CASTSSGGIYEQYF
cdr3_nt: TGTGCCAGCACCTCATCGGGGGGGATATACGAGCAGTACTTC

v_call: TRBV20-1
cdr3_length: 14
d_call: TRBD2
j_call: TRBJ2-1
clone_size: -
cdr3_aa: CSAFAGGPHNEQFF
cdr3_nt: TGCAGTGCGTTTGCGGGAGGGCCCCACAATGAGCAGTTCTTC

v_call: TRBV12-3/TRBV12-4
cdr3_length: 15
d_call: -
j_call: TRBJ2-7
clone_size: many
cdr3_aa: CASSSGGPGGREQYF
cdr3_nt: TGTGCCAGCAGTTCGGGAGGGCCAGGGGGCCGCGAGCAGTACTTC

v_call: TRBV20-1
cdr3_length: 15
d_call: -
j_call: TRBJ1-5
clone_size: few
cdr3_aa: CSATRPGQDNQPQHF
cdr3_nt: TGCAGTGCTACACGACCGGGGCAGGACAATCAGCCCCAGCATTTT

v_call: TRBV11-3
cdr3_length: 15
d_call: -
j_call: TRBJ1-1
clone_size: -
cdr3_aa: CASSLGGTMNTEAFF
cdr3_nt: TGTGCCAGCAGCTTAGGAGGGACGATGAACACTGAAGCTTTCTTT

v_call: TRBV29-1
cdr3_length: 12
d_call: TRBD1
j_call: TRBJ1-1
clone_size: few
cdr3_aa: CSAGTGGTEAFF
cdr3_nt: TGCAGCGCAGGGACAGGGGGCACTGAAGCTTTCTTT

v_call: TRBV20-1
cdr3_length: 18
d_call: -
j_call: TRBJ2-2
clone_size: many
cdr3_aa: CSARPRRTGTVNTGELFF
cdr3_nt: TGCAGTGCTAGACCCCGGCGCACAGGGACTGTGAACACCGGGGAGCTGTTTTTT

v_call: TRBV7-8
cdr3_length: 16
d_call: TRBD2
j_call: TRBJ2-1
clone_size: many
cdr3_aa: CASSLVSGRFVDEQFF
cdr3_nt: TGTGCCAGCAGCTTAGTTAGCGGGAGATTTGTGGATGAGCAGTTCTTC

v_call: TRBV19
cdr3_length: 15
d_call: TRBD2
j_call: TRBJ2-1
clone_size: -
cdr3_aa: CASSRLAGAYNEQFF
cdr3_nt: TGTGCCAGTAGTCGACTAGCGGGAGCCTACAATGAGCAGTTCTTC

v_call: TRBV30
cdr3_length: 16
d_call: TRBD2
j_call: TRBJ2-5
clone_size: many
cdr3_aa: CAWTETGLAGVETQYF
cdr3_nt: TGTGCCTGGACCGAAACAGGACTAGCGGGAGTAGAGACCCAGTACTTC

v_call: TRBV2
cdr3_length: 15
d_call: -
j_call: TRBJ1-2
clone_size: few
cdr3_aa: CASSEKGSPVMGYTF
cdr3_nt: TGTGCCAGCAGTGAAAAAGGCAGTCCAGTGATGGGCTACACCTTC

v_call: TRBV20-1
cdr3_length: 12
d_call: -
j_call: TRBJ2-7
clone_size: many
cdr3_aa: CSALTGSYEQYF
cdr3_nt: TGCAGTGCCCTGACAGGTTCCTACGAGCAGTACTTC

v_call: TRBV24-1
cdr3_length: 19
d_call: TRBD2
j_call: TRBJ2-2
clone_size: many
cdr3_aa: CATSDPRRTSGRKTGELFF
cdr3_nt: TGTGCCACCAGTGACCCCCGACGGACTAGCGGGAGAAAAACGGGGGAGCTGTTTTTT

v_call: TRBV25-1
cdr3_length: 14
d_call: TRBD2
j_call: TRBJ2-3
clone_size: many
cdr3_aa: CASNSGRRGDTQYF
cdr3_nt: TGTGCCAGCAATAGCGGGAGGCGGGGAGATACGCAGTATTTT

v_call: TRBV6-2/TRBV6-3
cdr3_length: 17
d_call: TRBD1
j_call: TRBJ1-5
clone_size: -
cdr3_aa: CASSYSAGQVSLRPQHF
cdr3_nt: TGTGCCAGCAGTTACTCTGCAGGACAGGTCTCCCTGAGGCCCCAGCATTTT

v_call: TRBV20-1
cdr3_length: 13
d_call: TRBD1
j_call: TRBJ1-2
clone_size: medium-sized
cdr3_aa: CSAREGQDYGYTF
cdr3_nt: TGCAGTGCTAGGGAAGGACAGGACTATGGCTACACCTTC

v_call: TRBV15
cdr3_length: 15
d_call: -
j_call: TRBJ2-7
clone_size: medium-sized
cdr3_aa: CATSRDRGPGFEQYF
cdr3_nt: TGTGCCACCAGCAGAGATCGAGGACCCGGCTTCGAGCAGTACTTC

v_call: TRBV6-6
cdr3_length: 13
d_call: -
j_call: TRBJ1-4
clone_size: -
cdr3_aa: CASARTPNEKLFF
cdr3_nt: TGTGCCAGCGCCCGAACCCCGAATGAAAAACTGTTTTTT

v_call: TRBV3-1
cdr3_length: 18
d_call: -
j_call: TRBJ2-6
clone_size: -
cdr3_aa: CASSQRRARISGANVLTF
cdr3_nt: TGTGCCAGCAGCCAACGGAGGGCGCGTATCTCTGGGGCCAACGTCCTGACTTTC

v_call: TRBV7-9
cdr3_length: 13
d_call: TRBD1
j_call: TRBJ2-7
clone_size: few
cdr3_aa: CASSDRGPYEQYF
cdr3_nt: TGTGCCAGCAGCGACAGGGGGCCCTACGAGCAGTACTTC

v_call: TRBV13
cdr3_length: 15
d_call: -
j_call: TRBJ2-7
clone_size: medium-sized
cdr3_aa: CASSPTVLPPYEQYF
cdr3_nt: TGTGCCAGCAGCCCAACGGTTCTCCCGCCCTACGAGCAGTACTTC

v_call: TRBV7-2
cdr3_length: 14
d_call: -
j_call: TRBJ1-5
clone_size: few
cdr3_aa: CASSLDYTNQPQHF
cdr3_nt: TGTGCCAGCAGCTTAGACTACACCAATCAGCCCCAGCATTTT

v_call: TRBV7-8
cdr3_length: 14
d_call: -
j_call: TRBJ2-7
clone_size: -
cdr3_aa: CASSLREGAYEQYF
cdr3_nt: TGTGCCAGCAGCCTTCGGGAAGGGGCCTACGAGCAGTACTTC

v_call: TRBV7-2
cdr3_length: 13
d_call: -
j_call: TRBJ2-5
clone_size: many
cdr3_aa: CASSSRDGETQYF
cdr3_nt: TGTGCCAGCAGCTCCAGGGACGGGGAGACCCAGTACTTC

v_call: TRBV7-9
cdr3_length: 16
d_call: TRBD1
j_call: TRBJ2-5
clone_size: -
cdr3_aa: CASSHGDRGPGETQYF
cdr3_nt: TGTGCCAGCAGCCACGGGGACAGGGGGCCGGGTGAGACCCAGTACTTC

v_call: TRBV12-3/TRBV12-4
cdr3_length: 14
d_call: -
j_call: TRBJ1-1
clone_size: few
cdr3_aa: CASSFQGMNTEAFF
cdr3_nt: TGTGCCAGCAGTTTTCAGGGCATGAACACTGAAGCTTTCTTT

v_call: TRBV7-7
cdr3_length: 16
d_call: TRBD1
j_call: TRBJ2-5
clone_size: -
cdr3_aa: CASSLSGQGPQETQYF
cdr3_nt: TGTGCTAGCAGCTTATCAGGACAGGGACCCCAAGAGACCCAGTACTTC

v_call: TRBV4-1
cdr3_length: 18
d_call: -
j_call: TRBJ1-3
clone_size: once
cdr3_aa: CASSQLQGFASSGNTIYF
cdr3_nt: TGCGCCAGCAGCCAACTTCAAGGGTTTGCGAGCTCTGGAAACACCATATATTTT